This entry lists 18 T cell receptor beta chains sequenced from one sample in a study of OX40 agonist ivuxolimab in advanced cancers. Profiling relied on immunoSEQ multiplex PCR, and the TCRdb table lists in-frame clones only, not all of them. The sample holds roughly 80,000 clones, 85% to 90% seen once. Sequencing used CD4+ or CD8+ T cells sorted from blood, obtained in a trial of the OX40 agonist ivuxolimab. The source is an adult with an advanced solid tumor such as melanoma, head and neck, liver or kidney cancer.

This sequence joins TRBV5-1 and TRBJ1-1; 7 bases agree with TRBD1. Germline CDR1 SGHRS, CDR2 YFSETQ. The CDR3 consists of 14 residues. The V gene end was trimmed by 0 bases and the J gene end by 5 bases; junction bases not matched to a gene: 4. CDR3 sequence (DNA): TGCGCCAGCAGCTTGGAACAGGGGAGGACTGAAGCTTTCTTT. The encoded protein is CASSLEQGRTEAFF.

The chain links TRBV4-3 to TRBJ1-1; tentatively, D is TRBD1 (5 bases). Looked up from germline, CDR1 is LGHNA and CDR2 is YSLEER. V lost 4 bases to trimming and J lost 6 bases, with 12 bases between them. The CDR3 loop spans 13 amino acids. The CDR3 loop reads CASSRAGGAEAFF. Written as DNA, the CDR3 is TGCGCCAGCAGCCGGGCTGGAGGGGCTGAAGCTTTCTTT.

V and J are TRBV30 and TRBJ1-4; D gene ambiguous. The CDR3 is 11 amino acids. Germline lookup yields CDR1 GTSNPN and CDR2 SVGIG (reference sequence). Trimming stripped 2 bases from V and 8 bases from J, with 6 bases between. The CDR3 sequence: CAWSPGEKLFF. DNA of the CDR3: TGTGCCTGGAGTCCGGGAGAAAAACTGTTTTTT.

V and J are TRBV7-2 and TRBJ2-2, with 10 bases fitting TRBD2. Germline values: CDR1 SGHTA, CDR2 FQGNSA. The CDR3 consists of 16 residues. V trimming: 4 bases; J trimming: 4 bases; junction bases outside the gene matches: 6. The CDR3 region has the DNA TGTGCCAGCAGCTCCAGCGGGGGGGCCTTCACCGGGGAGCTGTTTTTT. Residues: CASSSSGGAFTGELFF. Supplemented by reference TRBV7-2 and TRBJ2-2, the full variable domain reads GAGVSQSPSNKVTEKGKDVELRCDPISGHTALYWYRQSLGQGLEFLIYFQGNSAPDKSGLPSDRFSAERTGGSVSTLTIQRTQQEDSAVYLCASSSSGGAFTGELFFGEGSRLTVL.

The chain recombines TRBV28 with TRBJ2-1, with 9 bases aligning to TRBD2. The ends lost 7 bases at V and 4 bases at J; junction bases unmatched: 14. The germline CDR1 and CDR2 sequences are MDHEN and SYDVKM. The CDR3 runs to 17 residues. CDR3 DNA sequence: TGTGCCAGCAAGGGGCTAGCGGGGATTCCATCTTACAATGAGCAGTTCTTC. Translated, it gives CASKGLAGIPSYNEQFF.

This chain joins TRBV7-9 and TRBJ1-4; no clear D. V was clipped by 5 bases and J by 7 bases, with 14 bases between them. This CDR3 comprises 14 residues. Germline values: CDR1 SEHNR, CDR2 FQNEAQ (reference sequence). The CDR3 sequence: CASSPEGWGEKLFF. The CDR3 bases are TGTGCCAGCAGCCCGGAGGGATGGGGTGAAAAACTGTTTTTT.

J is TRBJ1-2 and V is TRBV4-1, with no clear D. Germline V lookup: CDR1 MGHRA, CDR2 YSYEKL. V was shortened by 0 bases and J by 8 bases, with 10 bases between the two germline ends. The CDR3 length is 13 residues. The CDR3 coding sequence is TGCGCCAGCAGCCAAGAGCAGGTTGGGGGCTACACCTTC. This gives the protein CASSQEQVGGYTF.

The chain employs TRBV19 and TRBJ2-1; tentative D call: TRBD1 (6 bases). Germline V lookup: CDR1 LNHDA, CDR2 SQIVND (reference sequence). V was pared by 9 bases and J by 7 bases, with 37 bases between. The CDR3 consists of 20 residues. DNA for the CDR3: TGTGCCAGAAAATTAGACCCCGCAGGACAGTCAAGACGGGGAAGGAATGAGCAGTTCTTC. This encodes CARKLDPAGQSRRGRNEQFF.

The rearrangement joins TRBV5-1 to TRBJ1-2, with 9 bases that match TRBD1. This CDR3 comprises 14 residues. Germline V gene lookup returns CDR1 SGHRS and CDR2 YFSETQ. V shed 0 bases and J 6 bases; nucleotides not matched to a gene: 3. CDR3 protein: CASSLDRGLNGYTF. CDR3 nucleotides: TGCGCCAGCAGCTTGGACAGGGGGCTCAATGGCTACACCTTC.

The chain joins TRBV4-3 to TRBJ2-1, with TRBD2 matching over 8 bases. Germline-derived CDR1 and CDR2 are LGHNA and YSLEER. The length of the CDR3 is 15 residues. With 1 base clipped from V and 7 bases from J, the junction kept 6 bases outside the gene matches. The CDR3 here is CASSQVRGGPNEQFF. DNA for the CDR3: TGCGCCAGCAGCCAAGTCCGGGGGGGCCCTAATGAGCAGTTCTTC.

J is TRBJ1-1 and V is TRBV27; 11 bases are a match to TRBD1. V trimming: 6 bases; J trimming: 4 bases; junction bases outside the gene matches: 16. The CDR3 contains 18 residues. Germline V CDR1 and CDR2: MNHEY, SMNVEV (reference sequence). Written as DNA, the CDR3 is TGTGCCAGCAGAAGGACATCCGGGACAGGGGGAGCGGGCACTGAAGCTTTCTTT. Its protein product is CASRRTSGTGGAGTEAFF.

This clone was seen a few times. V gene TRBV4-1 combines with J gene TRBJ1-1, with 7 bases aligning to TRBD1. The CDR3 covers 12 residues. Germline CDR1 reads MGHRA; CDR2 reads YSYEKL. With 5 bases clipped from V and 10 bases from J, the junction kept 7 bases outside the gene matches. DNA of the CDR3: TGCGCCAGCAGCTCGGCAAGACAGGGAGCTTTCTTT. Translating gives CASSSARQGAFF.

This chain connects TRBV2 to TRBJ2-2; D is possibly TRBD1 or TRBD2 (7 bases each). V was pared by 7 bases and J by 1 base, with 10 bases between. The CDR3 covers 14 residues. The germline V gene has CDR1 SNHLY and CDR2 FYNNEI. Written as DNA, the CDR3 is TGTGCCAGCACAGGGGGGGTGAACACCGGGGAGCTGTTTTTT. Translating gives CASTGGVNTGELFF.

The J gene is TRBJ2-1, the V gene TRBV5-1; 9 positions agree with TRBD2. The V segment lost 1 base and the J segment 4 bases; nucleotides outside the gene matches: 3. CDR1 and CDR2 from the germline V gene are SGHRS and YFSETQ. This CDR3 is built from 15 residues. CDR3 nucleotide sequence: TGCGCCAGCAGCTTGAGCGGGGGGAAATACAATGAGCAGTTCTTC. As protein: CASSLSGGKYNEQFF.

The chain uses TRBV7-8 and TRBJ2-1; D ambiguous. CDR1 is SGHVS and CDR2 is FQNEAQ in the germline V gene. The CDR3 runs to 12 residues. V was clipped by 2 bases and J by 2 bases, with 1 base between them. The CDR3 coding sequence is TGTGCCAGCAGCTTAACCTACAATGAGCAGTTCTTC. This codes for CASSLTYNEQFF.

The V gene is TRBV27, the J gene TRBJ1-5; a possible D gene is TRBD1 (5 bases). In germline, CDR1 is MNHEY, CDR2 SMNVEV (reference sequence). V dropped 5 bases and J dropped 7 bases, with 18 bases sitting between them. The CDR3 loop spans 15 amino acids. For the CDR3, the DNA is TGTGCCAGCAGTCCCCGGCAGGGTGGGGTACAGCCCCAGCATTTT. It specifies CASSPRQGGVQPQHF.

The chain links TRBV30 to TRBJ1-1; perhaps TRBD1 as D (5 bases). Trimming pared 2 bases from V and 1 base from J, leaving 11 bases between. The germline V gene has CDR1 GTSNPN and CDR2 SVGIG (reference sequence). This CDR3 region has 14 residues. The CDR3 is CAWSIGQGNTEAFF. The CDR3 nucleotides are TGTGCCTGGAGTATTGGGCAGGGGAACACTGAAGCTTTCTTT.

The sample holds one count of this clone. V gene TRBV7-2 combines with J gene TRBJ2-5, with TRBD2 identical over 7 bases. The CDR3 extends over 16 amino acids. The germline CDR1 and CDR2 sequences are SGHTA and FQGNSA. J lost 1 base, V lost 4 bases, and 9 bases had no gene match. In DNA, the CDR3 is TGTGCCAGCAGCTCCAGATTGTCTAGCGGCCAAGAGACCCAGTACTTC. Translation: CASSSRLSSGQETQYF.